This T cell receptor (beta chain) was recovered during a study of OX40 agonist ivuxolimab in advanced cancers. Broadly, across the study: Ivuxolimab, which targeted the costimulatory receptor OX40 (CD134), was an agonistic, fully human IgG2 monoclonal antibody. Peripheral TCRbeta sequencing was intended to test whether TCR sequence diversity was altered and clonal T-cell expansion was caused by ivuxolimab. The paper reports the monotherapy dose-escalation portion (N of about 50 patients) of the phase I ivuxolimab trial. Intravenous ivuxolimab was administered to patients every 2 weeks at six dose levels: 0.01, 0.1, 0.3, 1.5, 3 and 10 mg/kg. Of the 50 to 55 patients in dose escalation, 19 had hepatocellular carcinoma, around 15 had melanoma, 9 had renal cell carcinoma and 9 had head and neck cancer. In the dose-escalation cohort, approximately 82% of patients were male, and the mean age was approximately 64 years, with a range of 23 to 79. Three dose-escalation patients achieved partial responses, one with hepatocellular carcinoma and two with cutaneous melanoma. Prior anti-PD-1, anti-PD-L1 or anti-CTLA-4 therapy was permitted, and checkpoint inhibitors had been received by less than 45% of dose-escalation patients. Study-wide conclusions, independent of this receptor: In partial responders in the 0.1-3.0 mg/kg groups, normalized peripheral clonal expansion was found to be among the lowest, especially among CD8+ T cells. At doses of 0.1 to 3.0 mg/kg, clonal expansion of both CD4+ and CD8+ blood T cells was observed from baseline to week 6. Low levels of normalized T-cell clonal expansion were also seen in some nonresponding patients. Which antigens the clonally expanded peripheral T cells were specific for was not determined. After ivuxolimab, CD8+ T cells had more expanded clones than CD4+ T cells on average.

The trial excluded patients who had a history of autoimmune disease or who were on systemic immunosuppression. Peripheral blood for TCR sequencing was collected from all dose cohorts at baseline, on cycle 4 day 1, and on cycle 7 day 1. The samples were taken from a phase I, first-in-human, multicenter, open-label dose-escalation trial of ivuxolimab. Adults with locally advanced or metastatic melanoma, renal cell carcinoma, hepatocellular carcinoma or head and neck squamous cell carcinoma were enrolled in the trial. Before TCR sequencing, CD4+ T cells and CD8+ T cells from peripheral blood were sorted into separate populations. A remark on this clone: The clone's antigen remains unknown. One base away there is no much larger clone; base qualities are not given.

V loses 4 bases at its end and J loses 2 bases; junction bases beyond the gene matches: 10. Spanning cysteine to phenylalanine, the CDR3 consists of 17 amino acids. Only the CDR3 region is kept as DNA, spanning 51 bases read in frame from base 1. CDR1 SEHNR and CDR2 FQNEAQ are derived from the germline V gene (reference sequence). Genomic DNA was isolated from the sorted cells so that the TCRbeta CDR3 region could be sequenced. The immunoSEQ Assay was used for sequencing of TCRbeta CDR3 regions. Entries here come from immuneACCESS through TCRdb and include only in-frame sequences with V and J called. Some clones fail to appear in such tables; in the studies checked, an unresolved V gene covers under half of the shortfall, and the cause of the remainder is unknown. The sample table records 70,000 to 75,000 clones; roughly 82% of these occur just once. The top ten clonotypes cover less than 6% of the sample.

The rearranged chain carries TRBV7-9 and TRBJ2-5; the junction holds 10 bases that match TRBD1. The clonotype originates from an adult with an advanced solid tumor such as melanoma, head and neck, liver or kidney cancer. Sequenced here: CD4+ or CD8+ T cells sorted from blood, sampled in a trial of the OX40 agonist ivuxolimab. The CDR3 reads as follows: CASSSPSPGQGQETQYF. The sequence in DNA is TGTGCCAGCAGCTCACCAAGCCCGGGACAGGGGCAAGAGACCCAGTACTTC.